What follows are 14 T cell receptor beta chains derived from one specimen sequenced in a study of CD8 T cells in Susac syndrome. When the RNA was reverse transcribed, random hexamers were used with an input of roughly 0.5 to 1 ug. Each CDR3 protein is one row after TCRdb ran MiXCR on the immunoSEQ multiplex PCR reads. The sample has around 300,000 distinct CDR3 sequences, roughly 85% seen once. Sequencing input: CD8+ T cells from PBMCs. All receptors come from a human donor with multiple sclerosis.

The chain couples TRBV6-2 or TRBV6-3 to TRBJ1-1; no reliable D call. Trimming took off 3 bases at V and 7 bases at J, with 9 bases between the two ends. Germline CDR1 MNHEY, CDR2 SVGEGT. The CDR3 consists of 12 residues. The CDR3 region has the DNA TGTGCCAGCAGTTATGCGAGGATTGAAGCTTTCTTT. It specifies CASSYARIEAFF.

The rearrangement joins TRBV28 to TRBJ2-5, with a possible D match to TRBD1 (6 bases). This CDR3 has 14 amino acids. Germline lookup yields CDR1 MDHEN and CDR2 SYDVKM. Trimming removed 3 bases at V and 5 bases at J, with 13 bases between. CDR3 loop: CASSLQGTGETQYF. CDR3 nucleotides: TGTGCCAGCAGTTTGCAGGGGACCGGGGAGACCCAGTACTTC.

This CDR3 is CASSILGSSTDTQYF. The CDR3 nucleotides are TGTGCCAGCAGTATACTTGGCTCCTCCACAGATACGCAGTATTTT. The V and J genes are TRBV28 and TRBJ2-3; D gene uncertain. Germline CDR1 reads MDHEN; CDR2 reads SYDVKM. V was shortened by 5 bases and J by 2 bases, with 14 bases between the two germline ends. The CDR3 is 15 residues long. Full variable domain (outside the CDR3, taken from reference TRBV28 and TRBJ2-3): DVKVTQSSRYLVKRTGEKVFLECVQDMDHENMFWYRQDPGLGLRLIYFSYDVKMKEKGDIPEGYSVSREKKERFSLILESASTNQTSMYLCASSILGSSTDTQYFGPGTRLTVL.

CDR3 sequence: CAWTSGSSNEQFF. CDR3 coding DNA: TGTGCCTGGACTAGCGGGAGTAGCAATGAGCAGTTCTTC. The genes are TRBV30 and TRBJ2-1; the match to TRBD2 covers 10 bases. The trim removed 4 bases at V and 6 bases at J, leaving 3 bases unmatched. This CDR3 has 13 amino acids. Germline loops: CDR1 GTSNPN, CDR2 SVGIG (reference sequence).

The rearrangement uses TRBV28 and TRBJ2-2; TRBD2 matches 7 bases. From germline, CDR1 is MDHEN and CDR2 SYDVKM. Trimming at V came to 6 bases and at J to 0 bases, leaving 10 bases not matched to a gene. This CDR3 region has 17 residues. This CDR3 reads CASRSRASGANTGELFF. CDR3 DNA sequence: TGTGCCAGCAGGTCCCGGGCTAGCGGCGCGAACACCGGGGAGCTGTTTTTT.

This clonotype was seen a handful of times. The chain joins TRBV5-5 to TRBJ2-1; D is possibly TRBD1 (5 bases). This CDR3 comprises 18 residues. V dropped 4 bases and J dropped 0 bases, with 20 bases sitting between them. Germline assignment: CDR1 SGHKS and CDR2 YYEKEE (reference sequence). The DNA of the CDR3 is TGTGCCAGCAGCCCCACCAGGGCCTTTGATAACTCCTACAATGAGCAGTTCTTC. Its translation is CASSPTRAFDNSYNEQFF.

The V and J genes are TRBV27 and TRBJ2-7; either TRBD1 or TRBD2 may supply D (5 bases each). Deletions cut 1 base from V and 2 bases from J, with 12 bases between. CDR1 is MNHEY and CDR2 is SMNVEV in the germline V gene (reference sequence). The CDR3 sequence is 15 residues long. The CDR3 spells CASSLLGGHTYEQYF. In nucleotides, the CDR3 is TGTGCCAGCAGTTTATTAGGAGGACACACCTACGAGCAGTACTTC.

Only one count was recorded for this clonotype. The chain has TRBV20-1 and TRBJ1-2; a possible D gene is TRBD1 (6 bases). V shed 2 bases and J shed 6 bases, with 25 bases lying between them. The CDR3 consists of 17 residues. Germline CDR1 DFQATT, CDR2 SNEGSKA (reference sequence). The CDR3 DNA follows: TGCAGTGCTAGAATGAATTACAGGGTGAAAATTCCCCATGGCTACACCTTC. The encoded protein is CSARMNYRVKIPHGYTF.

V gene TRBV4-3 combines with J gene TRBJ2-3; 13 nucleotides line up with TRBD2. CDR3 length: 17 residues. Germline CDR1 is LGHNA and CDR2 is YSLEER. J was trimmed by 3 bases and V by 1 base; bases with no gene match: 4. The CDR3 loop is CASSQGRTSGRTDTQYF. CDR3 bases: TGCGCCAGCAGCCAAGGCCGGACTAGCGGGAGAACAGATACGCAGTATTTT.

This clonotype came up a few times. The chain uses TRBV20-1 and TRBJ2-7, with D hard to call. V was pared by 0 bases and J by 6 bases, with 18 bases between. Germline V lookup: CDR1 DFQATT, CDR2 SNEGSKA (reference sequence). The CDR3 extends over 15 amino acids. The CDR3 loop is CSARDLDHSWGEQYF. The CDR3 DNA sequence: TGCAGTGCTAGAGACCTGGACCATAGCTGGGGCGAGCAGTACTTC.

V and J are TRBV5-4 and TRBJ2-7; no firm D call. Trimming left V 2 bases short and J 2 bases short, with 8 bases between. CDR1 and CDR2 from the germline V gene are SGHNT and YYREEE (reference sequence). The CDR3 runs to 13 residues. The CDR3 DNA follows: TGTGCCAGCAGCTTCGCGATAGCCTACGAGCAGTACTTC. This gives the protein CASSFAIAYEQYF.

This clonotype occurred a few times. The chain uses TRBV12-3 or TRBV12-4 and TRBJ1-1; no firm D call. V lost 3 bases and J 2 bases, leaving 7 bases between the germline ends. The CDR3 runs to 13 residues. CDR3 loop: CASSFPLNTEAFF. In nucleotides, the CDR3 is TGTGCCAGCAGTTTTCCACTAAACACTGAAGCTTTCTTT.

The chain couples TRBV4-1 to TRBJ2-5; D gene unclear. This CDR3 has 13 residues. Deletions cut 0 bases from V and 5 bases from J, with 7 bases between. Germline V gives CDR1 MGHRA, CDR2 YSYEKL. The CDR3 nucleotides are TGCGCCAGCAGCCAAGACTTATGGGAGACCCAGTACTTC. Its translation: CASSQDLWETQYF.

V usage is TRBV10-3 and J usage is TRBJ1-3; a weak D match, TRBD1 (5 bases). The germline CDR1 and CDR2 sequences are ENHRY and SYGVKD. The CDR3 length is 13 residues. Deletions cut 10 bases from V and 2 bases from J, with 12 bases between. CDR3 amino acids: CASGGGTGNTIYF. For the CDR3, the DNA is TGTGCCAGCGGCGGGGGAACTGGAAACACCATATATTTT.